Listed below are T cell receptor beta chains from one sample, sequenced in a study of post-analysis software for immune sequencing data. TCRdb recomputed calls from the PCR reads with MiXCR, one row per CDR3 protein. The profile covers a few hundred thousand distinct CDR3 sequences, with around 37% appearing a single time and roughly 13% taken by the ten largest. The sequenced sample consisted of blood. These receptors came from a girl aged 5 to 17 with multiple sclerosis. The CDR3 runs from the conserved cysteine through the conserved F or W. D genes are given only for firm matches. Clone size, where shown, is once, few, many, or a class for clones that have expanded.

v_call	d_call	j_call	clone_size	cdr3_nt	cdr3_aa
TRBV15	NA	TRBJ2-3	NA	TGTGCCACGGGGGTGGACAAAAGCACAGATACGCAGTATTTT	CATGVDKSTDTQYF
TRBV12-3/TRBV12-4	NA	TRBJ1-6	NA	TGTGCCAGCAGTCGCAGGGAGGATTCACCCCTCCACTTT	CASSRREDSPLHF
TRBV11-2	NA	TRBJ2-7	NA	TGTGCCAGCAGCCCCATCGCTCGACGGCGGGGAGATTCCTACGAGCGGTACTTC	CASSPIARRRGDSYERYF
TRBV20-1	TRBD2	TRBJ2-3	NA	TGCAGTGGAGGGACTACATACACAGATACGCAGTATTTT	CSGGTTYTDTQYF
TRBV3-1	NA	TRBJ2-7	few	TGTGCCAGCAGCCAAGATACGGGGTTTGTGGTTTACGAGCAGTACTTC	CASSQDTGFVVYEQYF
TRBV4-3	NA	TRBJ2-7	few	TGCGCCAGCAGCAGGGACACGCTAAAAGAGCAGTACTTC	CASSRDTLKEQYF
TRBV6-2/TRBV6-3	NA	TRBJ2-7	NA	TGTGCCAGCAGTTACTCGACCGGCGAGCAGTACTTC	CASSYSTGEQYF
TRBV3-1	NA	TRBJ1-2	NA	TGTGCCAGCAGCCAAGAGACTTTTAACTATGGCTACACCTTC	CASSQETFNYGYTF
TRBV12-3/TRBV12-4	TRBD2	TRBJ2-1	NA	TGTGCCAGCACTTGGGGGGGGACCTACAATGAGCAGTTCTTC	CASTWGGTYNEQFF
TRBV4-3	TRBD1	TRBJ2-7	NA	TGCGCCAGCAGCCAAGACGTCAAGGGACAGCCCTACGAGCAGTACTTC	CASSQDVKGQPYEQYF
TRBV12-3/TRBV12-4	NA	TRBJ2-7	NA	TGTGCCAGCACTCCGGGACTCCCACTTGACGAGCAGTACTTC	CASTPGLPLDEQYF
TRBV4-1	NA	TRBJ2-7	few	TGCGCCAGCAGCCATGGAGGGGGCACCTCCTACGAGCAGTACTTC	CASSHGGGTSYEQYF
TRBV7-9	NA	TRBJ2-3	few	TGTGCCAGCAGCTTCCACCCGGCGGACTTAAGCACAGATACGCAGTATTTT	CASSFHPADLSTDTQYF
TRBV6-2/TRBV6-3	NA	TRBJ1-6	few	TGTGCCAGCAGGGATTCCCTCTCACCCCTCCACTTT	CASRDSLSPLHF
TRBV12-3/TRBV12-4	TRBD2	TRBJ2-3	NA	TGTGCCAGCAGCTTATCCGGACTAGCGGGGGGGACAGATACGCAGTATTTT	CASSLSGLAGGTDTQYF
TRBV2	NA	TRBJ2-5	NA	TGTGCCAGCAGTAAGGCGGGGACTCAAGAGACCCAGTACTTC	CASSKAGTQETQYF
TRBV28	TRBD2	TRBJ2-1	NA	TGTGCCAGCAGCCCGACTAGCGGGGGCCCTTACAATGAGCAGTTCTTC	CASSPTSGGPYNEQFF
TRBV27	NA	TRBJ2-4	few	TGTGCCACCACCGGGTTTCAAAACATTCAGTACTTC	CATTGFQNIQYF
TRBV18	NA	TRBJ1-4	NA	TGTGCCAGCTCACCAAGTGCACCACAGGAGGAAAAACTGTTTTTT	CASSPSAPQEEKLFF
TRBV4-2	NA	TRBJ2-1	NA	TGTGCCAGCAGCCAAGCCTCTTACTCATACAATGAGCAGTTCTTC	CASSQASYSYNEQFF
TRBV6-1	NA	TRBJ1-2	NA	TGTGCCATTCTCTACAGGTACCCTAGCTATGGCTACACCTTC	CAILYRYPSYGYTF
TRBV6-7	NA	TRBJ2-7	NA	TGTGCCAGCAGTTATGGGACTCCCTCCTACGAGCAGTACTTC	CASSYGTPSYEQYF
TRBV7-2	NA	TRBJ1-2	NA	TGTGCCAGCAGCTTAGGTTCAAAACAATCCTACTATGGCTACACCTTC	CASSLGSKQSYYGYTF
TRBV3-1	NA	TRBJ2-3	few	TGTGCCAGCAGCCAAGTTTATCCTTTTGAAACCAAAGCAGATACGCAGTATTTT	CASSQVYPFETKADTQYF
TRBV12-3/TRBV12-4	NA	TRBJ2-7	NA	TGTGCCAGCAGTTTGTTGGCAGCCGAGCAGTACTTC	CASSLLAAEQYF
TRBV7-6	TRBD1	TRBJ2-5	NA	TGTGCCAGCAGCAAGGGACAGGGAGGAAGGGAGACCCAGTACTTC	CASSKGQGGRETQYF
TRBV9	TRBD2	TRBJ2-1	NA	TGTGCCAGCAGCCCCGGAGCGGGGGGGTATGATGACAATGAGCAGTTCTTC	CASSPGAGGYDDNEQFF
TRBV4-3	TRBD1	TRBJ2-7	few	TGCGCCAGCAGCCGGTCAGGACAGGACGAAGTGTACTTC	CASSRSGQDEVYF
TRBV6-2/TRBV6-3	TRBD2	TRBJ2-5	NA	TGTGCCAGCAGGGGTAAACTCGGACTAGCGCCCCAAGAGACCCAGTACTTC	CASRGKLGLAPQETQYF
TRBV27	NA	TRBJ1-2	NA	TGTGCCAGCAGTTTATCCCCCCTGGGGTATGGCTACACCTTC	CASSLSPLGYGYTF
TRBV19	TRBD1	TRBJ2-1	NA	TGTGCCAGTAGTATAGGGACAGGATCCTACAATGAGCAGTTCTTC	CASSIGTGSYNEQFF
TRBV9	TRBD2	TRBJ2-7	few	TGTGCCAGCAGCGTAGGTCTTAGCGGGGGGTCCTACGAGCAGTACTTC	CASSVGLSGGSYEQYF
TRBV25-1	NA	TRBJ2-1	few	TGTGCCAGCAGTGAACAGGGTAGGGGCGATGAGCAGTTCTTC	CASSEQGRGDEQFF